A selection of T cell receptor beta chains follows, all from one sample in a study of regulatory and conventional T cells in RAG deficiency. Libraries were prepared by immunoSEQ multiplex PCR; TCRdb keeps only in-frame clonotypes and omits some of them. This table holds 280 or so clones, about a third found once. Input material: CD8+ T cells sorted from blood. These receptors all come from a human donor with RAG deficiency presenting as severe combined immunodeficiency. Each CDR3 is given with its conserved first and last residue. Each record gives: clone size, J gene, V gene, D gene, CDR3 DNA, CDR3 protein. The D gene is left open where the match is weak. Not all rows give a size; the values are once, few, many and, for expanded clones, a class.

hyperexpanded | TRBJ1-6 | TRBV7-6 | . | TGTGCCAGCAGCACCAGGGTGGGCAATTCACCCCTCCACTTT | CASSTRVGNSPLHF
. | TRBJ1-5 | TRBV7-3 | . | TGTGCCAGCAGCTTACTTTCCAATCAGCCCCAGCATTTT | CASSLLSNQPQHF
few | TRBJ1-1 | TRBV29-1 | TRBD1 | TGCAGCGTTGCAGGGGGCATGAACACTGAAGCTTTCTTT | CSVAGGMNTEAFF
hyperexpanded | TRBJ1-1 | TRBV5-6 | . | TGTGCCAGCAGCTTGTATTCGGCTGAAGCTTTCTTT | CASSLYSAEAFF
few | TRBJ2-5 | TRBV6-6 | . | TGTGCCAGCAGTTACACAGGGGAGACCCAGTACTTC | CASSYTGETQYF
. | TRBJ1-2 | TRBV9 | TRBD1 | TGTGCCAGCAGCCCAGACAGGGGATTTTACTATGGCTACACCTTC | CASSPDRGFYYGYTF
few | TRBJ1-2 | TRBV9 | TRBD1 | TGTGCCAGCAGCGTAGCTGGGACAGTCTATGGCTACACCTTC | CASSVAGTVYGYTF
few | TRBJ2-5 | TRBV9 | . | TGTGCCAGCAGCGGGGGACGGACAGAGACCCAGTACTTC | CASSGGRTETQYF
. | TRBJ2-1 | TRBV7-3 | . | TGTGCCAGCAGCTTAGGAAATGAGCAGTTCTTC | CASSLGNEQFF
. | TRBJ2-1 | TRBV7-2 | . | TGTGCCAGCAGCTTAACTTCCCTCCACTACAATGAGCAGTTCTTC | CASSLTSLHYNEQFF